These T cell receptor beta chains were read from a single sample in a study of T cell responses to AZD1222 COVID-19 vaccine. Measured with immunoSEQ multiplex PCR; TCRdb has only the in-frame clones, and not every one. The sample yields tens of thousands of clones, 85% to 90% seen once. Material: peripheral blood, obtained 28 days after the second AZD1222 dose. The receptors stem from an adult who received the AZD1222 COVID-19 vaccine. Each CDR3 is given with its conserved first and last residue. Fields, in order: V gene, J gene, D gene, CDR3 DNA, CDR3 protein. A D gene is named only where the DNA matches it firmly.

V gene: TRBV29-1; J gene: TRBJ1-2; D gene: -; CDR3 DNA: TGCAGCGTTGCGGCGGGCAACTATGGCTACACCTTC; CDR3 protein: CSVAAGNYGYTF
V gene: TRBV3-1/TRBV3-2; J gene: TRBJ2-2; D gene: TRBD1; CDR3 DNA: TGTGCCAGCAGAAGGACAGGGAACACCGGGGAGCTGTTTTTT; CDR3 protein: CASRRTGNTGELFF
V gene: TRBV7-8; J gene: TRBJ2-1; D gene: TRBD1; CDR3 DNA: TGTGCCAGCAGACCTGACAGGGGAAGTAAGGGAGGTGAGCAGTTCTTC; CDR3 protein: CASRPDRGSKGGEQFF
V gene: TRBV5-1; J gene: TRBJ2-5; D gene: TRBD2; CDR3 DNA: TGCGCCAGCAGCTTGGAGCCGACTAGCGGGGGTAAAGAGACCCAGTACTTC; CDR3 protein: CASSLEPTSGGKETQYF
V gene: TRBV7-6; J gene: TRBJ2-7; D gene: TRBD1; CDR3 DNA: TGTGCCAGCAGCCGGACAGGGGGCGCCCACGAGCAGTACTTC; CDR3 protein: CASSRTGGAHEQYF
V gene: TRBV7-3; J gene: TRBJ2-3; D gene: -; CDR3 DNA: TGTGCCAGCAGCTCAGCTAAACACGGGACTAGCACAGATACGCAGTATTTT; CDR3 protein: CASSSAKHGTSTDTQYF
V gene: TRBV18; J gene: TRBJ1-6; D gene: -; CDR3 DNA: TGTGCCAGCTCAGCCACGGGAAATTCACCCCTCCACTTT; CDR3 protein: CASSATGNSPLHF
V gene: TRBV5-1; J gene: TRBJ2-3; D gene: TRBD2; CDR3 DNA: TGCGCCAGCAGCTTGGAAGGGTTAGCGGGGCACCAGAGCACAGATACGCAGTATTTT; CDR3 protein: CASSLEGLAGHQSTDTQYF
V gene: TRBV15; J gene: TRBJ1-4; D gene: TRBD1; CDR3 DNA: TGTGCCACCAGCGAAAACAGGGGGGTTGGTGAAAAACTGTTTTTT; CDR3 protein: CATSENRGVGEKLFF
V gene: TRBV18; J gene: TRBJ2-1; D gene: -; CDR3 DNA: TGTGCCAGCTCAGGGGGTTACAATGAGCAGTTCTTC; CDR3 protein: CASSGGYNEQFF
V gene: TRBV7-9; J gene: TRBJ2-7; D gene: -; CDR3 DNA: TGTGCCAGCAGCTTGTTTGGGCTGGGTTCAGTAGACGAGCAGTACTTC; CDR3 protein: CASSLFGLGSVDEQYF